The 22 T cell receptor beta chains below all came from one sample that was sequenced in a study of T-cell reconstitution after alpha-beta-depleted transplantation in children. The TCRbeta library was prepared with unique molecular identifiers. TCRdb independently ran MiXCR on the PCR reads; one entry per CDR3 protein. The data contain hundreds of thousands of distinct CDR3 sequences, 20% to 30% of them seen just once; the ten biggest clones take up around 4.8%. This specimen was PBMCs, mostly from graft donor cells, taken 360 days after TCRalphabeta/CD19-depleted stem cell transplant. These TCRs come from a female patient aged 2-9 years who had a stem cell transplant for congenital amegakaryocytic thrombocytopenia, so the T cells may come from the graft donor.

The chain links TRBV28 to TRBJ2-3; 15 positions agree with TRBD2. The length of the CDR3 is 17 residues. Germline V gene data show CDR1 as MDHEN and CDR2 as SYDVKM. V was pared by 5 bases and J by 4 bases, with 7 bases of the junction left unmatched. The CDR3 DNA is TGTGCCAGCAGTGCGTGGACTAGCGGGGGGGCTTCAGATACGCAGTATTTT. It translates to CASSAWTSGGASDTQYF.

This clonotype has only a few counts. The V gene is TRBV5-1, the J gene TRBJ2-1, with 10 bases that match TRBD1. Germline V gene sequence: CDR1 SGHRS, CDR2 YFSETQ. The CDR3 is 14 residues long. The junction had 2 bases not matched to a gene; V was cut back by 6 bases and J by 2 bases. CDR3 DNA sequence: TGCGCCAGCAAGACAGGGGGCCCCTACAATGAGCAGTTCTTC. It encodes CASKTGGPYNEQFF.

This clonotype showed up many times. The J gene is TRBJ2-3, the V gene TRBV12-3 or TRBV12-4, with D unclear. V lost 3 bases to trimming and J lost 2 bases, with 6 bases between them. This CDR3 is built from 13 residues. This chain's CDR3 is CASSLSNTDTQYF. The CDR3 coding sequence is TGTGCCAGCAGTTTGAGCAACACAGATACGCAGTATTTT.

This chain connects TRBV12-3 or TRBV12-4 to TRBJ2-1, with 9 bases matching TRBD2. Trimming cost V 6 bases and J 3 bases; bases outside gene matches: 12. CDR3 length: 17 amino acids. The CDR3 loop reads CASSPGLGLAIYNEQFF. CDR3 coding DNA: TGTGCCAGCAGCCCCGGCCTGGGACTAGCAATCTACAATGAGCAGTTCTTC.

This sequence joins TRBV7-9 and TRBJ2-7; D ambiguous. CDR3 length equals 14 residues. Germline values: CDR1 SEHNR, CDR2 FQNEAQ (reference sequence). Between the trimmed V and J ends, which lost 4 bases and 3 bases, there was a span of 13 bases. The CDR3 loop is CASSSLMAGYEQYF. In DNA, the CDR3 is TGTGCCAGCAGCTCTCTTATGGCAGGCTACGAGCAGTACTTC.

This clonotype was seen only a few times. The chain carries TRBV4-1 and TRBJ2-5; the D call may be TRBD1 or TRBD2 (5 bases each). V shed 3 bases and J shed 3 bases, with 14 bases lying between them. The CDR3 spans 15 residues. Germline V gene data show CDR1 as MGHRA and CDR2 as YSYEKL. The CDR3 protein is CASSHHPGRKETQYF. In DNA form, the CDR3 reads TGCGCCAGCAGCCACCACCCGGGACGGAAAGAGACCCAGTACTTC.

The V call is TRBV4-1, the J call TRBJ1-2; 8 bases map to TRBD1. Germline lookup yields CDR1 MGHRA and CDR2 YSYEKL. This CDR3 is 14 amino acids long. Trimming removed 1 base from V and 7 bases from J; junction bases left unmatched: 5. This CDR3 is CASSQAGGASGYTF. For the CDR3, the DNA is TGCGCCAGCAGCCAAGCAGGGGGCGCATCTGGCTACACCTTC.

This clonotype has a handful of counts. The chain employs TRBV20-1 and TRBJ2-7; tentatively, D is TRBD1 or TRBD2 (6 bases each). The CDR3 has 19 residues. V lost 5 bases, J lost 3 bases, and 32 bases lay in between. Germline V gene lookup returns CDR1 DFQATT and CDR2 SNEGSKA (reference sequence). The CDR3 sequence: CSAEGGGRAPGLILYEQYF. CDR3 coding DNA: TGCAGTGCTGAGGGGGGAGGCAGGGCCCCGGGACTCATACTCTACGAGCAGTACTTC.

This clonotype was recorded once. The gene calls are TRBV3-1 and TRBJ2-1; the D call may be TRBD1 or TRBD2 (5 bases each). The V end was cut by 5 bases, the J end by 0 bases, with 14 bases between. From germline, CDR1 is LGHDT and CDR2 YNNKEL (reference sequence). The length of the CDR3 is 16 residues. The CDR3 coding sequence is TGTGCCAGCAGCATCCCGGGACCGAGCTCCTACAATGAGCAGTTCTTC. Its translation: CASSIPGPSSYNEQFF.

The sample holds a few counts of this clonotype. The junction departs from germline at one end; a sequencing error may be responsible. The V and J genes are TRBV5-8 and TRBJ2-7; TRBD2 aligns across 10 bases. Germline CDR1 and CDR2: SGHTS and YDEGEE. This CDR3 region has 13 residues. Here the CDR3 reads CASSLMLAGVSVF. CDR3 coding DNA: TGTGCCAGCAGCTTAATGCTAGCGGGAGTGTCGGTCTTC.

This chain joins TRBV6-1 and TRBJ2-1; D remains ambiguous. Trimming cost V 4 bases and J 4 bases, with 14 bases left between them. This CDR3 is built from 15 residues. Germline V gene lookup returns CDR1 MNHNS and CDR2 SASEGT. The CDR3 loop is CASSARGRHYNEQFF. The DNA of the CDR3 is TGTGCCAGCAGTGCCCGCGGACGGCATTACAATGAGCAGTTCTTC.

The chain links TRBV20-1 to TRBJ1-1; no clear D gene. The CDR3 is 14 residues long. V dropped 0 bases and J dropped 0 bases, with 8 bases sitting between them. CDR1 DFQATT and CDR2 SNEGSKA come from the germline V gene (reference sequence). The CDR3 spells CSARDSWMNTEAFF. The CDR3 DNA follows: TGCAGTGCTAGAGATAGTTGGATGAACACTGAAGCTTTCTTT.

This clonotype showed up many times. CDR3 region: CASSYRRGGELFF. CDR3 nucleotide sequence: TGTGCCAGCAGTTACCGGCGGGGTGGGGAGCTGTTTTTT. This chain connects TRBV6-2 or TRBV6-3 to TRBJ2-2; D possibly corresponds to TRBD2 (6 bases). The CDR3 length is 13 residues. The germline V gene encodes CDR1 MNHEY and CDR2 SVGEGT. V lost 2 bases, J lost 8 bases, and 9 bases lay in between.

The chain links TRBV5-1 to TRBJ2-6; D is possibly TRBD1 (6 bases). Trimming cost V 1 base and J 0 bases, with 8 bases left between them. CDR1 and CDR2 from the germline V gene are SGHRS and YFSETQ. CDR3 length: 16 amino acids. As DNA, the CDR3 is TGCGCCAGCAGCTTGACAGGGATCTCTGGGGCCAACGTCCTGACTTTC. This sequence encodes CASSLTGISGANVLTF.

The sample holds many counts of this clonotype. The chain joins TRBV4-2 to TRBJ2-3, with D hard to call. Germline V gene sequence: CDR1 LGHNA, CDR2 YNFKEQ. Trimming removed 0 bases from V and 2 bases from J, with 18 bases in between. This CDR3 spans 18 amino acids. CDR3 DNA: TGTGCCAGCAGCCAAGATCTAGGGCAGGACCCTACCACAGATACGCAGTATTTT. It specifies CASSQDLGQDPTTDTQYF.

This clonotype was observed a few times. The chain is built from TRBV5-1 and TRBJ2-1, with 8 bases aligning to TRBD1. The CDR3 is 15 amino acids. Germline V gene data show CDR1 as SGHRS and CDR2 as YFSETQ. Losses at the gene ends were 3 bases for V and 1 base for J; bases not matched to a gene: 3. Here the CDR3 DNA reads TGCGCCAGCAGCTCCCGGGACAGGTCCTACAATGAGCAGTTCTTC. It specifies CASSSRDRSYNEQFF. The full variable domain, its missing parts supplied by reference TRBV5-1 and TRBJ2-1, is KAGVTQTPRYLIKTRGQQVTLSCSPISGHRSVSWYQQTPGQGLQFLFEYFSETQRNKGNFPGRFSGRQFSNSRSEMNVSTLELGDSALYLCASSSRDRSYNEQFFGPGTRLTVL.

In its sample, this clonotype was seen a few times. J is TRBJ2-1 and V is TRBV12-3 or TRBV12-4; 8 bases line up with TRBD1. V dropped 4 bases and J dropped 7; count of bases not matched to a gene: 9. The CDR3 contains 15 residues. CDR3 amino acids: CASSSGQVLTNEQFF. In nucleotides, the CDR3 is TGTGCCAGCAGTTCGGGACAGGTATTAACGAATGAGCAGTTCTTC.

The table lists this clonotype with many counts. The rearrangement links TRBV12-3 or TRBV12-4 to TRBJ2-3; 7 bases fit TRBD2. The V segment lost 5 bases and the J segment 0 bases; nucleotides outside the gene matches: 8. This CDR3 has 16 residues. The CDR3 region is CASSAPLAESTDTQYF. The CDR3 DNA sequence: TGTGCCAGCAGTGCCCCCCTAGCGGAAAGCACAGATACGCAGTATTTT.

The chain uses TRBV12-3 or TRBV12-4 and TRBJ1-2, with no clear D. Trimming shortened V by 4 bases and J by 3 bases, and 12 bases separated the two germline ends. This CDR3 contains 14 residues. In DNA, the CDR3 is TGTGCCAGCAGTTCGTGGGGTAGAGACTATGGCTACACCTTC. Translated: CASSSWGRDYGYTF.

The V gene is TRBV2, the J gene TRBJ1-1; the D gene is possibly TRBD1 (5 bases). CDR3 length equals 14 residues. V shed 2 bases and J shed 2 bases, with 9 bases lying between them. Per germline, CDR1 SNHLY and CDR2 FYNNEI. CDR3 nucleotide sequence: TGTGCCAGCAGTGAAAGGACACCCAACACTGAAGCTTTCTTT. Translation: CASSERTPNTEAFF.

This clonotype came up a few times. The chain combines TRBV6-1 with TRBJ2-1; D unclear. V was shortened by 5 bases and J by 0 bases, with 14 bases between the two germline ends. Germline CDR1 MNHNS, CDR2 SASEGT. The CDR3 loop spans 16 amino acids. The CDR3 is CASSKRTSVSYNEQFF. The CDR3 DNA follows: TGTGCCAGCAGTAAAAGGACGTCCGTCTCCTACAATGAGCAGTTCTTC.

The genes are TRBV28 and TRBJ2-1; D remains ambiguous. V was trimmed by 7 bases and J by 10 bases, leaving 11 bases between them. The CDR3 runs to 11 residues. CDR1 is MDHEN, CDR2 SYDVKM, per germline. CDR3 nucleotide sequence: TGTGCCAGCACCTCTCGACGGGAGCAGTTCTTC. Protein product: CASTSRREQFF.